A selection of T cell receptor beta chains follows, all from one sample in a study of shared clonotypes between healthy human individuals. Sequenced by immunoSEQ multiplex PCR; TCRdb stores in-frame clones only, minus some. The table records about 980,000 clones, around three quarters of them present only once. Sequenced sample: memory CD4+ T cells sorted from blood. All receptors come from a man between 18 and 29 years old in good health. Each CDR3 is given with its conserved first and last residue. Fields, in order: J gene, D gene, clone size, V gene, CDR3 DNA, CDR3 protein. The D gene is left open where the match is weak. Clone size is shown for a subset of rows, as once, few, many or a class of expanded clone.

>TRBJ1-5|TRBD1|-|TRBV19
TGTGCCAGTAGAGTTACAGGGGTCAATCAGCCCCAGCATTTT
CASRVTGVNQPQHF
>TRBJ2-5|TRBD2|-|TRBV11-2
TGTGCCAGCAGCTTAGTAGCGGGGGGCCCAGCCCAGTACTTC
CASSLVAGGPAQYF
>TRBJ2-5|-|-|TRBV25-1
TGTGCCAGCAGTGTTGGGGGGCGGGAGACCCAGTACTTC
CASSVGGRETQYF
>TRBJ1-6|-|-|TRBV10-3
TGTGCCATCAGCCTAGGGGTGACAGAAGATAATTCACCCCTCCACTTT
CAISLGVTEDNSPLHF
>TRBJ1-1|-|few|TRBV14
TGTGCCAGCAATGTAGGGCCGAACACTGAAGCTTTCTTT
CASNVGPNTEAFF
>TRBJ2-7|-|-|TRBV11-2
TGTGCCAGCAGCTTTGGTAGAAGCTCCTACGAGCAGTACTTC
CASSFGRSSYEQYF
>TRBJ2-1|-|once|TRBV9
TGTGCCAGCAGCGTTCAGGGATACTCCTACAATGAGCAGTTCTTC
CASSVQGYSYNEQFF
>TRBJ2-7|TRBD1|few|TRBV2
TGTGCCAGCAGCGGTCAGGGGGTAATCGAGCAGTACTTC
CASSGQGVIEQYF
>TRBJ1-3|-|-|TRBV10-3
TGTGCCATCAGTGAGTCCGGGAACACCATATATTTT
CAISESGNTIYF
>TRBJ1-5|TRBD1|once|TRBV30
TGTGCCTGGAGATCAAAGAGGGACAGTTATCAGCCCCAGCATTTT
CAWRSKRDSYQPQHF
>TRBJ1-5|-|-|TRBV6-1
TGTGCCAGCAGTGGTCAAGGGGGAGTTCAGCCCCAGCATTTT
CASSGQGGVQPQHF
>TRBJ2-7|-|once|TRBV2
TGTGCCAGCAGTGGCAGCCAGCCTTCCCGGTGGCAGTACTTC
CASSGSQPSRWQYF
>TRBJ2-3|TRBD1|few|TRBV2
TGTGCCAGCACCGCCCGGGACAGGGCCGTAGATACGCAGTATTTT
CASTARDRAVDTQYF